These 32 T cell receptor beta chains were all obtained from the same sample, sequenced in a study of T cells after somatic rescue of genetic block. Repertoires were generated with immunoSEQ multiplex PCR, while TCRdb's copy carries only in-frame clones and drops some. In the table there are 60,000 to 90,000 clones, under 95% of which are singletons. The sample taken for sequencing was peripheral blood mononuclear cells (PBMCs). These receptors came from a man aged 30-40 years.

The CDR3 DNA reads TGTGCCAGCAGTGAAATGCAAGGACTAGAAGAGACCCAGTACTTC. Protein sequence: CASSEMQGLEETQYF. The chain is built from TRBV2 and TRBJ2-5; TRBD2 agrees at 7 bases. J lost 3 bases, V lost 2 bases, and 6 bases had no gene match. Germline CDR1 SNHLY, CDR2 FYNNEI. The CDR3 totals 15 residues.

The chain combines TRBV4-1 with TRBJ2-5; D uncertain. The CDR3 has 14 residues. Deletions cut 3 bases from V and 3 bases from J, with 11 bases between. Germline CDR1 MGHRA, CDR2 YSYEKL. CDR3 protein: CASSHFRSEETQYF. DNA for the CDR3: TGCGCCAGCAGCCATTTTCGAAGCGAAGAGACCCAGTACTTC.

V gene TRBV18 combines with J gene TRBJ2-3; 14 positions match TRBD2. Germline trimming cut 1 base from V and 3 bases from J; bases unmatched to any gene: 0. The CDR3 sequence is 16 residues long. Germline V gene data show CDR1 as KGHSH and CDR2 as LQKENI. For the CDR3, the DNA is TGTGCCAGCTCACCACGGACTAGCGGGGGGACAGATACGCAGTATTTT. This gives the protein CASSPRTSGGTDTQYF.

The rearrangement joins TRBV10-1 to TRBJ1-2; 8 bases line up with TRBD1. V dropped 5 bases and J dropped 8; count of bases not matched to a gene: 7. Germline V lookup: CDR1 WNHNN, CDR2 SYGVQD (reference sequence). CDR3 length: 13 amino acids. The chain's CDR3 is CASSYGQGGGYTF. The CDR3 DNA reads TGCGCCAGCAGTTACGGACAGGGTGGAGGCTACACCTTC.

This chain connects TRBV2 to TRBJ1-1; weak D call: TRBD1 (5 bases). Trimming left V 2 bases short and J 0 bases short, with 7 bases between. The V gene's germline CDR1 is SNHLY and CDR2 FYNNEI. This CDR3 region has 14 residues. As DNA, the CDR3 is TGTGCCAGCAGTGAAAACAGGATGAACACTGAAGCTTTCTTT. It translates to CASSENRMNTEAFF. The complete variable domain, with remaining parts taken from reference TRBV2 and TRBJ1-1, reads EPEVTQTPSHQVTQMGQEVILRCVPISNHLYFYWYRQILGQKVEFLVSFYNNEISEKSEIFDDQFSVERPDGSNFTLKIRSTKLEDSAMYFCASSENRMNTEAFFGQGTRLTVV.

CDR3 amino acids: CASSYRQGSNEQFF. The CDR3 DNA sequence: TGTGCCAGCAGTTACCGACAGGGAAGCAATGAGCAGTTCTTC. The chain combines TRBV6-5 with TRBJ2-1, with TRBD1 matching over 7 bases. V lost 2 bases, J lost 6 bases, and 4 bases stayed unmatched. Germline V lookup: CDR1 MNHEY, CDR2 SVGAGI. This CDR3 has 14 amino acids.

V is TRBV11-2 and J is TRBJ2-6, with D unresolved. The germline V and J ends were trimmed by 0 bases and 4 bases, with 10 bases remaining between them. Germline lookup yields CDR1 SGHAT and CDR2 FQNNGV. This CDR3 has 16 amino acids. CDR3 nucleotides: TGTGCCAGCAGCTTAGATAGGTACTCCGGGGCCAACGTCCTGACTTTC. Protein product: CASSLDRYSGANVLTF.

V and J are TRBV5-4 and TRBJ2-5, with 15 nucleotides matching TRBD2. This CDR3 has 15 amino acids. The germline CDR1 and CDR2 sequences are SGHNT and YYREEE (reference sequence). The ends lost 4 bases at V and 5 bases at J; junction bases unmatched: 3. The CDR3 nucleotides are TGTGCCAGCAGCCGGACTAGCGGGGGGGAGGAGACCCAGTACTTC. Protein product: CASSRTSGGEETQYF.

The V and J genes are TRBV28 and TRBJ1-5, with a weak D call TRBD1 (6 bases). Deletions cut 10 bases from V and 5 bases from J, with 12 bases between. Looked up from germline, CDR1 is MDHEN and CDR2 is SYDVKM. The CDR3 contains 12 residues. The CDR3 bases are TGTGCCACGCGAGAGGGGGATCAGCCCCAGCATTTT. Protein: CATREGDQPQHF. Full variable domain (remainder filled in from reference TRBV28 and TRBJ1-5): DVKVTQSSRYLVKRTGEKVFLECVQDMDHENMFWYRQDPGLGLRLIYFSYDVKMKEKGDIPEGYSVSREKKERFSLILESASTNQTSMYLCATREGDQPQHFGDGTRLSIL.

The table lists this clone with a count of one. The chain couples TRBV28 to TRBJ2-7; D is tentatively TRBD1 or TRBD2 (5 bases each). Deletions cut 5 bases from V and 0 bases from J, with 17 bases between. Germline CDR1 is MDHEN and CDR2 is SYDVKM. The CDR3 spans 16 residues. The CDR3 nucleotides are TGTGCCAGCAGTGGCTACGGGACGGGGAGCTCCTACGAGCAGTACTTC. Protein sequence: CASSGYGTGSSYEQYF.

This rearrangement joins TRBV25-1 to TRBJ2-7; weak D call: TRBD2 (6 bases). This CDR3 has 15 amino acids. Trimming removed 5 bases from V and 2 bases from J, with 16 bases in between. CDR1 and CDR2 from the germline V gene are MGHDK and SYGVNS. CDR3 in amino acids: CASSRPGTATYEQYF. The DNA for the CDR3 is TGTGCCAGCAGTCGCCCCGGGACTGCTACCTACGAGCAGTACTTC.

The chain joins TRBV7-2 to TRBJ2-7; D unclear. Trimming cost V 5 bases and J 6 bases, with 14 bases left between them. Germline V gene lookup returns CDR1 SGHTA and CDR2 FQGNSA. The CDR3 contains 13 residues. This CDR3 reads CASSPLGLSEQYF. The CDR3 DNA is TGTGCCAGCAGCCCCTTGGGTCTCTCCGAGCAGTACTTC.

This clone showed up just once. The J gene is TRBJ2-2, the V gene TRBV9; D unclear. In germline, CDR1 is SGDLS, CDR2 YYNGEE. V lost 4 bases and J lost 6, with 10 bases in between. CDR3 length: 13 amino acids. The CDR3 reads CASSPVVAGELFF. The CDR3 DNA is TGTGCCAGCAGCCCTGTGGTGGCCGGGGAGCTGTTTTTT.

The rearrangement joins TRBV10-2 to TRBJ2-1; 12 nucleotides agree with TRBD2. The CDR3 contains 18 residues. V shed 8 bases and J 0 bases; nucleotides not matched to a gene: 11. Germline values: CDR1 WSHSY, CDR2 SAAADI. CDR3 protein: CASLSGLAGLSSYNEQFF. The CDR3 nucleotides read TGCGCCAGCCTCTCAGGACTAGCGGGATTGAGCTCCTACAATGAGCAGTTCTTC.

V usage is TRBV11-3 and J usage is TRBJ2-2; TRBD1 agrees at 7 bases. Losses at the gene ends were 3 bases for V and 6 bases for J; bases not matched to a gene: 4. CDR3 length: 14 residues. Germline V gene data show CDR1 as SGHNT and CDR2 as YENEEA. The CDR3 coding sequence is TGTGCCAGCAGCTTCAGCAGGGGGTCCGGGGAGCTGTTTTTT. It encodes CASSFSRGSGELFF.

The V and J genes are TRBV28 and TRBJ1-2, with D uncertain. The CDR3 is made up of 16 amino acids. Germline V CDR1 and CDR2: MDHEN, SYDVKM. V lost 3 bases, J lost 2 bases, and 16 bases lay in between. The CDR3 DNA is TGTGCCAGCAGTTTCCGGGGAGCTGCGCCCAACTATGGCTACACCTTC. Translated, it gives CASSFRGAAPNYGYTF.

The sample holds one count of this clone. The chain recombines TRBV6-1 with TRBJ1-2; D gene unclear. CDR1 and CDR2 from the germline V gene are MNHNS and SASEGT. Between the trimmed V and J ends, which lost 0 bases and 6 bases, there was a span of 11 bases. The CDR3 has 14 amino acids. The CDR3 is CASSEALKRDGYTF. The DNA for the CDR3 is TGTGCCAGCAGTGAAGCGCTTAAACGGGATGGCTACACCTTC.

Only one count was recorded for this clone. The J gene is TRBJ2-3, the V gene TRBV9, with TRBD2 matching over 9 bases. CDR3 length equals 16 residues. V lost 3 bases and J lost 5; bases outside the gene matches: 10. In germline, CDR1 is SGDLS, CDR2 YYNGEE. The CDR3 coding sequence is TGTGCCAGCAGCGCGACCTCGGGACTAGCTGTAGATACGCAGTATTTT. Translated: CASSATSGLAVDTQYF.

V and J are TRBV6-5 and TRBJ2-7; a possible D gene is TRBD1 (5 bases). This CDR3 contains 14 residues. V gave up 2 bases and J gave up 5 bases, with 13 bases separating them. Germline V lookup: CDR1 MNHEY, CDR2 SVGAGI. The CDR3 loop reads CASSYRQGSNEQYF. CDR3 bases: TGTGCCAGCAGTTACCGGCAGGGTTCCAACGAGCAGTACTTC.

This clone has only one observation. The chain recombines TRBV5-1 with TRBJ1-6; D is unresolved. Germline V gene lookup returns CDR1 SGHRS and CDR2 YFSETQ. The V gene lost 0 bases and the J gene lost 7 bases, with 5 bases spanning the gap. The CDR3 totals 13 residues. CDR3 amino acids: CASSLDLNSPLHF. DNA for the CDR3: TGCGCCAGCAGCTTGGACCTCAATTCACCCCTCCACTTT.

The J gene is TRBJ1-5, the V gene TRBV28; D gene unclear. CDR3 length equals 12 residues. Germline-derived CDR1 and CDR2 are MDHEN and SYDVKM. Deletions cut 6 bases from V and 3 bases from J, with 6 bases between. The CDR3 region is CASSQLNQPQHF. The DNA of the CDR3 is TGTGCCAGCAGCCAGCTCAATCAGCCCCAGCATTTT.

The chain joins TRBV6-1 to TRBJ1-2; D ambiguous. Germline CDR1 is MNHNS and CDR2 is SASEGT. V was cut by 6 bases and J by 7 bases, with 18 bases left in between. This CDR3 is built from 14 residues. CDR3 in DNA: TGTGCCAGCAGCCGGGGTTCCCCAGAGGGTGGCTACACCTTC. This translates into CASSRGSPEGGYTF.

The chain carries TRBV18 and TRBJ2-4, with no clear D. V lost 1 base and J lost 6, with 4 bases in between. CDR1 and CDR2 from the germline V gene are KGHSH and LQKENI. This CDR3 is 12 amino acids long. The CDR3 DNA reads TGTGCCAGCTCACCACAGGGAAACATTCAGTACTTC. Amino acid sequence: CASSPQGNIQYF.

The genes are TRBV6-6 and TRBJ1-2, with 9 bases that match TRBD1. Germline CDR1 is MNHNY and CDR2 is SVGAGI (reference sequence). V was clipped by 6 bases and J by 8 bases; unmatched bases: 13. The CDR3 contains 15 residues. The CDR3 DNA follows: TGTGCCAGCAGACCCCGGTCGGGACAGGGTGGAGGCTACACCTTC. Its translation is CASRPRSGQGGGYTF.

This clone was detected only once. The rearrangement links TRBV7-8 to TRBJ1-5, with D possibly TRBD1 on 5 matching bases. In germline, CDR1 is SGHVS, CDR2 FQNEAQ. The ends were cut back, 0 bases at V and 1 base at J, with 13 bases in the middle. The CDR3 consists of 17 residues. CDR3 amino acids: CASSLAGRGYSNQPQHF. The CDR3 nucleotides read TGTGCCAGCAGCTTAGCGGGACGGGGTTACAGCAATCAGCCCCAGCATTTT.

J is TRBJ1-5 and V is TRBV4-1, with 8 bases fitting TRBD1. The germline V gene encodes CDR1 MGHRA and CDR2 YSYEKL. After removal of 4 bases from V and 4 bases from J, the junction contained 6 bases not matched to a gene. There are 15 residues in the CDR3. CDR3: CASSPTDRVNQPQHF. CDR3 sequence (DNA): TGCGCCAGCAGCCCGACGGACAGGGTGAATCAGCCCCAGCATTTT.

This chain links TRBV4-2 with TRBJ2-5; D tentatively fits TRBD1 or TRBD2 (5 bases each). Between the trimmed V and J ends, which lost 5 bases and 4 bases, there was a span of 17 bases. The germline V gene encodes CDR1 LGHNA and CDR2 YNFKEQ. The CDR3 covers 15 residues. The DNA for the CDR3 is TGTGCCAGCAGCATACAGGAGCGGATTGGAGAGACCCAGTACTTC. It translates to CASSIQERIGETQYF.

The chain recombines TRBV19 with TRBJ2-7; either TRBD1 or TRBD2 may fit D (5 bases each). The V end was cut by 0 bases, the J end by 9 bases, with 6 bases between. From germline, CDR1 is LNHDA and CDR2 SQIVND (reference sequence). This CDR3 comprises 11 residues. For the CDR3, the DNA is TGTGCCAGTAGTATAGAGGGGGTGCAGTACTTC. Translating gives CASSIEGVQYF.

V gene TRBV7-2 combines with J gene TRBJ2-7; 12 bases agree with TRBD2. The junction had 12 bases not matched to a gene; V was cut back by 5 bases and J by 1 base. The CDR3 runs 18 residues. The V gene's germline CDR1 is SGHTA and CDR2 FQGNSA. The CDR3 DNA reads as TGTGCCAGCAGCCCGTCGTCCCTAGCGGGAGGGCCATCCTACGAGCAGTACTTC. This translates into CASSPSSLAGGPSYEQYF.

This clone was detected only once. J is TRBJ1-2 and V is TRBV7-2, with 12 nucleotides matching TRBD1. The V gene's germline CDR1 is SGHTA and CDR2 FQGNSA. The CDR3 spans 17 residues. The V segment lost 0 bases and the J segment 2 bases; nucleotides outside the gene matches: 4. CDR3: CASSLAGTGGLNYGYTF. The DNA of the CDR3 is TGTGCCAGCAGCTTAGCCGGGACAGGGGGCTTAAACTATGGCTACACCTTC.

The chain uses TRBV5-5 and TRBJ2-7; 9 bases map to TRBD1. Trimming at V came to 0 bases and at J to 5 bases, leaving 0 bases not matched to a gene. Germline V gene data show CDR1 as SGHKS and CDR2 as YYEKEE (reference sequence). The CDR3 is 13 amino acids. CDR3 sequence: CASSLGQGDEQYF. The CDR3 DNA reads TGTGCCAGCAGCTTGGGACAGGGGGACGAGCAGTACTTC. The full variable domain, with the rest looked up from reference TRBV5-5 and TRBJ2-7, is DAGVTQSPTHLIKTRGQQVTLRCSPISGHKSVSWYQQVLGQGPQFIFQYYEKEERGRGNFPDRFSARQFPNYSSELNVNALLLGDSALYLCASSLGQGDEQYFGPGTRLTVT.

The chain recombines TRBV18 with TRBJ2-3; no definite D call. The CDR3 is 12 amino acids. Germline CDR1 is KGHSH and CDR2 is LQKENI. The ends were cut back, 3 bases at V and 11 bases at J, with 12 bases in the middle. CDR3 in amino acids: CASSPIGEQQYF. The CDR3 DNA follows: TGTGCCAGCTCACCCATCGGAGAACAGCAGTATTTT.